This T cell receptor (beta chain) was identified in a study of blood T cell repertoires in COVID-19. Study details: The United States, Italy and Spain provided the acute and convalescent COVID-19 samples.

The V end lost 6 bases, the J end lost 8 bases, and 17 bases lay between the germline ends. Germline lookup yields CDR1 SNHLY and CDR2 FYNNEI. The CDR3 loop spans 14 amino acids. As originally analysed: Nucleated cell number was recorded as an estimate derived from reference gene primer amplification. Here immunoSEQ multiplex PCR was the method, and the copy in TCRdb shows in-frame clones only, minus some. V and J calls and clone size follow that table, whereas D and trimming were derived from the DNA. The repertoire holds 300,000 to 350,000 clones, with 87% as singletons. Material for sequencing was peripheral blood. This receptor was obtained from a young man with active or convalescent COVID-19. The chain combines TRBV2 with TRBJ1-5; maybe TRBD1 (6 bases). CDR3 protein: CASSANRAEEPQHF. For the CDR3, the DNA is TGTGCCAGCAGCGCGAACAGGGCCGAGGAGCCCCAGCATTTT.